The entry below gives a single T cell receptor (beta chain) sequence along with its context. Its antigen is still unknown. The authors extracted RNA and reverse transcribed it into cDNA as the sequencing template. Assay: immunoSEQ multiplex PCR; the TCRdb copy retains only in-frame clones and omits some. The repertoire holds more than 95,000 clones, with 55% to 65% as singletons. This entry is derived from a study of CD8+ T cells in alopecia areata. General study points: An increase in clonality over normal scalp was evident in lesional scalp, especially alopecia totalis/universalis. Sequenced scalp T cells also include alphabeta T cells resident in normal skin.

Trimming pared 4 bases from V and 6 bases from J, leaving 6 bases between. Germline V gene lookup returns CDR1 SNHLY and CDR2 FYNNEI. This CDR3 region has 11 residues. The sequenced sample consisted of CD4+ T cells sorted from blood. V gene TRBV2 combines with J gene TRBJ1-2, with a weak D call TRBD1 (5 bases). This clonotype originated in a human donor in good health. CDR3 residues: CASSVRDGYTF. Here the CDR3 DNA reads TGTGCCAGCAGTGTCAGGGATGGCTACACCTTC.